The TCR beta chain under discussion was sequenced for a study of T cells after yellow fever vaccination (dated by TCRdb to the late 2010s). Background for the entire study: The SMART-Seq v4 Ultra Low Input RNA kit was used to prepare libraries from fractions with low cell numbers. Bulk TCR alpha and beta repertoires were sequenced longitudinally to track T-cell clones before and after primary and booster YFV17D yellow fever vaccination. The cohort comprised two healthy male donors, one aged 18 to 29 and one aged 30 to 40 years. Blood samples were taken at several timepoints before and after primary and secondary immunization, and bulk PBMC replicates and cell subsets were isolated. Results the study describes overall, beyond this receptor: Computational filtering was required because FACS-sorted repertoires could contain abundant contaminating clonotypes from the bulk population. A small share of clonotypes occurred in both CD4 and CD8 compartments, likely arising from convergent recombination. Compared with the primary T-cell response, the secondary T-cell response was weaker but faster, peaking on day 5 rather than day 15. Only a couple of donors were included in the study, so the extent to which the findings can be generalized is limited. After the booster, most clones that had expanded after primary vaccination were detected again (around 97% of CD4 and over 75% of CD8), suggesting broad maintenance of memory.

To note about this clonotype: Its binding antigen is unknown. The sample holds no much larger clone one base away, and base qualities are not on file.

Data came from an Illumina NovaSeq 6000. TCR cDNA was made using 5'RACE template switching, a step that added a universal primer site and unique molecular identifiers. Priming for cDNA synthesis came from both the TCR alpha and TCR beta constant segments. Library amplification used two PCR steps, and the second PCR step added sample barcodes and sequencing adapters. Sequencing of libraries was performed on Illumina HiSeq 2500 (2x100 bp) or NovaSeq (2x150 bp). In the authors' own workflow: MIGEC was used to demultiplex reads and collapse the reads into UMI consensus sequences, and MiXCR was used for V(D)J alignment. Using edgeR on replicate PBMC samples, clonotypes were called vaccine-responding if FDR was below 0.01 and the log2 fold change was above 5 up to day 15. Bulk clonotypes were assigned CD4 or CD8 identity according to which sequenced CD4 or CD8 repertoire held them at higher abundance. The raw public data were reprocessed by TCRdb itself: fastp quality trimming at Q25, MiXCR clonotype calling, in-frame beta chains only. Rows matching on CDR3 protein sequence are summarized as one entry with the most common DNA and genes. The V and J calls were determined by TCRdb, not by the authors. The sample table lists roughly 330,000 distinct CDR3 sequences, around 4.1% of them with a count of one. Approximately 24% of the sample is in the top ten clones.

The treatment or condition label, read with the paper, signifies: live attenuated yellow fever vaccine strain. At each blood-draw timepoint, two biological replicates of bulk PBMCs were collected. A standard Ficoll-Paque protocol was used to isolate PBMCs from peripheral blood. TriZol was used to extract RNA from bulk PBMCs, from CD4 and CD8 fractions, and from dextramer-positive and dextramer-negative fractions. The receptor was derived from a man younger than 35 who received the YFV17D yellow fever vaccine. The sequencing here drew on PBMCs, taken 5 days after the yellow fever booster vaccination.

The CDR3 in this case is CASSSENSAFF. The DNA reads as follows: TGTGCCAGCAGTTCCGAGAACAGCGCTTTCTTT. The receptor chain draws on TRBV27 and TRBJ1-1; the D gene assignment is ambiguous. The germline V gene (reference sequence) sets CDR1 to MNHEY and CDR2 to SMNVEV. The CDR3 covers 11 residues, taking in both the cysteine and the phenylalanine. The DNA shown is the 33-base CDR3, in frame from base 1. The trim is 4 bases for V and 11 bases for J, with a gap of 11 bases between the germline ends.